This T cell receptor (beta chain) derives from a study of T cell clonality in common variable immunodeficiency. This clone showed up many times. The antigen is not known. The CDR3 end falls 3 residues outside the read, so it is completed with the germline J gene. Study-level findings and limits: Fewer TCRbeta clones were shared among CVID subjects than controls. Fewer deletions and N-nucleotide insertions were reportedly seen in common variable immunodeficiency TCR beta sequences. T cell subpopulation sequencing would be needed to explain CVID clonality.

Caucasian heritage predominated among both patients and controls. This CDR3 region has 17 residues. The germline V gene has CDR1 PRHDT and CDR2 FYEKMQ (reference sequence). With 5 bases clipped from V and 2 bases from J, the junction kept 11 bases outside the gene matches. The repertoire was sequenced with immunoSEQ multiplex PCR; TCRdb's copy has only in-frame clones and lacks some. The specimen has roughly 58,000 clones, none found just once. The chain combines TRBV13 with TRBJ2-1; 8 positions agree with TRBD2. This TCR derives from a person aged 18 to 75 in good health. Specimen: peripheral blood mononuclear cells. The CDR3 protein is CASSQTTTSEAYNEQFF. Partial CDR3 DNA: TGTGCCAGCAGCCAAACAACGACTAGCGAGGCCTACAATGAG. Variable domain in full (rest from reference TRBV13 and TRBJ2-1): AAGVIQSPRHLIKEKRETATLKCYPIPRHDTVYWYQQGPGQDPQFLISFYEKMQSDKGSIPDRFSAQQFSDYHSELNMSSLELGDSALYFCASSQTTTSEAYNEQFFGPGTRLTVL.